The 10 T cell receptor beta chains listed next were all sequenced from one sample in a study of vaccination effects on CD4 cells after COVID-19. Data came from immunoSEQ multiplex PCR; TCRdb stores just in-frame clones and leaves some out. The sample comprises more than 15,000 clones, 65% to 75% of which are singletons, and 20% to 25% rests with the top ten. In the ViraFEST assay, antigen-specific CD4+ clonotypes were identified by expansion after peptide-pool stimulation. CD4+ T cell isolation took place after less than 13 days of culture. The individual was infected with SARS-CoV-2 between March and December 2020, as confirmed by PCR. Participants received two doses of either the BNT162b2 or mRNA-1273 vaccine. The antigens of these receptors remain unknown. The source was CD4+ T cells from PBMCs cultured with SARS-CoV-2 spike peptides, collected after COVID-19 vaccination. All receptors derive from a human donor who had a prior SARS-CoV-2 infection.

This rearrangement joins TRBV21-1 to TRBJ1-1; no DNA check was done on the table's D call, TRBD1. TRBV21-1 is deemed a pseudogene. CDR3 length: 16 amino acids. The DNA of the CDR3 is TGTGCCAGCAGCAAAGGTATTGAGGACAGGGGCTCTGAAGCTTTCTTT. Its translation: CASSKGIEDRGSEAFF.

V is TRBV9 and J is TRBJ1-2; D unclear. V was clipped by 0 bases and J by 2 bases, with 5 bases between them. Germline V gene sequence: CDR1 SGDLS, CDR2 YYNGEE. This CDR3 contains 13 residues. The CDR3: CASSVAGNYGYTF. CDR3 nucleotide sequence: TGTGCCAGCAGCGTAGCGGGAAACTATGGCTACACCTTC.

This clone has a handful of counts. The rearrangement uses TRBV12-3 or TRBV12-4 and TRBJ1-5; TRBD1 is a possible D gene (5 bases). V was cut by 9 bases and J by 10 bases, with 19 bases left in between. This CDR3 has 13 residues. CDR3 bases: TGTGCCAGTACAGGAAATATCGAGGGTCCCCAGCATTTT. Its translation: CASTGNIEGPQHF.

The V call is TRBV10-3, the J call TRBJ2-2, with D possibly matching TRBD2 (6 bases). This CDR3 region has 14 residues. Germline lookup yields CDR1 ENHRY and CDR2 SYGVKD. The germline V and J ends were trimmed by 8 bases and 5 bases, with 15 bases remaining between them. The CDR3 coding sequence is TGTGCCATCCGCGCGCGGGCGGGGACCGGGGAGCTGTTTTTT. Translated: CAIRARAGTGELFF.

The rearrangement links TRBV7-2 to TRBJ1-4; 7 bases match TRBD1. V gave up 1 base and J gave up 8 bases; unmatched junction bases: 10. CDR3 size: 16 residues. Germline V CDR1 and CDR2: SGHTA, FQGNSA. CDR3 region: CASSLGTGWLEEKLFF. The CDR3 DNA reads as TGTGCCAGCAGCTTAGGGACAGGCTGGCTCGAAGAAAAACTGTTTTTT.

V and J are TRBV11-3 and TRBJ1-6; the D gene is possibly TRBD1 (6 bases). This CDR3 contains 18 residues. Trimming took off 1 base at V and 0 bases at J, with 13 bases between the two ends. Germline V gives CDR1 SGHNT, CDR2 YENEEA. The CDR3 DNA is TGTGCCAGCAGCTTAGTTGGACAGAGGATCTCCTATAATTCACCCCTCCACTTT. Protein: CASSLVGQRISYNSPLHF.

The rearrangement joins TRBV5-1 to TRBJ2-7, with a tentative D call TRBD1 (6 bases). This CDR3 contains 13 residues. V was pared by 2 bases and J by 3 bases, with 9 bases between. Germline V CDR1 and CDR2: SGHRS, YFSETQ. The CDR3 protein is CASSFTGNYEQYF. The CDR3 bases are TGCGCCAGCAGCTTCACAGGGAACTACGAGCAGTACTTC.

The chain couples TRBV19 to TRBJ2-7; 10 nucleotides line up with TRBD1. The length of the CDR3 is 16 residues. Losses at the gene ends were 4 bases for V and 3 bases for J; bases not matched to a gene: 9. Germline V CDR1 and CDR2: LNHDA, SQIVND (reference sequence). The CDR3 here is CASSRRPGTGDYEQYF. The CDR3 DNA is TGTGCCAGTAGTAGAAGACCCGGGACAGGGGACTACGAGCAGTACTTC.

The V and J genes are TRBV12-5 and TRBJ2-7; maybe TRBD1 (6 bases). The CDR3 sequence is 14 residues long. Trimming stripped 8 bases from V and 1 base from J, with 15 bases between. The germline V gene encodes CDR1 LGHNT and CDR2 FRNRAP. This CDR3 reads CASLRDTASYEQYF. In DNA form, the CDR3 reads TGTGCTAGTCTACGGGACACCGCATCCTACGAGCAGTACTTC. The whole variable domain, filled in from reference TRBV12-5 and TRBJ2-7, reads DARVTQTPRHKVTEMGQEVTMRCQPILGHNTVFWYRQTMMQGLELLAYFRNRAPLDDSGMPKDRFSAEMPDATLATLKIQPSEPRDSAVYFCASLRDTASYEQYFGPGTRLTVT.

This chain uses TRBV7-9 with TRBJ1-3; D is unclear. V was pared by 3 bases and J by 0 bases, with 15 bases between. The germline gives CDR1 SEHNR, CDR2 FQNEAQ (reference sequence). This CDR3 comprises 17 residues. The CDR3 loop reads CASSLNTALSSGNTIYF. The CDR3 bases are TGTGCCAGCAGCTTGAACACCGCCCTGAGCTCTGGAAACACCATATATTTT.